This TCR beta chain was observed in a study of CD8 T cells in ankylosing spondylitis. TCRdb re-analysed the 5' RACE reads in MiXCR, keeping a single row per CDR3 protein. This sample yields roughly 450,000 distinct CDR3 sequences, of which about 24% are seen a single time; 0.75% to 0.9% belongs to the top ten. This clonotype was picked up a small number of times. No antigen is known for it. Study-wide findings and caveats: Characteristic, it appeared, of ankylosing spondylitis blood was a TCR beta motif of roughly eight highly homologous variants. Disease-linked clones reportedly showed significant enrichment in matched ankylosing spondylitis synovial fluid.

The sequence was collected from a male donor with ankylosing spondylitis. Sequenced material: blood, either unsorted or a sorted T cell fraction (not recorded which).

CDR3 protein: CASSFAGPNTGELFF. The CDR3 nucleotides are TGTGCCAGCAGCTTCGCGGGACCGAACACCGGGGAGCTGTTTTTT. The chain employs TRBV5-5 and TRBJ2-2; tentatively, D is TRBD2 (6 bases). The V gene lost 2 bases and the J gene lost 0 bases, with 8 bases spanning the gap. Germline V CDR1 and CDR2: SGHKS, YYEKEE (reference sequence). CDR3 length equals 15 residues.